The rows below give T cell receptor beta chains drawn from one sample of a study of shared clonotypes between healthy human individuals. Clones were sequenced by immunoSEQ multiplex PCR, and TCRdb holds only the in-frame ones, with some missing. The table has 1,400,000 or so clones, about 98.5% seen once. Sample: naive CD4+ T cells sorted from blood. The receptors shown here come from a man aged 30 to 45 in good health. The CDR3 runs from the conserved cysteine through the conserved F or W. The D gene is left open where the match is weak. Size values are once, few and many counts, or a class for expanded clones, and some rows have none.

clone_size	v_call	j_call	d_call	cdr3_nt	cdr3_aa
-	TRBV5-1	TRBJ1-5	-	TGCGCCAGCAGGAAAGAGCCCTTACAGCCCCAGCATTTT	CASRKEPLQPQHF
-	TRBV5-1	TRBJ2-5	-	TGCGCCAGCAAGGAGTTAGAAGGGGGAGAGACCCAGTACTTC	CASKELEGGETQYF
-	TRBV11-2	TRBJ2-7	-	TGTGCCAGCAGCTTAGATCGCTACAGGGAGTACGAGCAGTACTTC	CASSLDRYREYEQYF
-	TRBV15	TRBJ2-6	-	TGTGCCACCAGCAGAGCTGGGTCTGGGGCCAACGTCCTGACTTTC	CATSRAGSGANVLTF
-	TRBV5-1	TRBJ2-7	-	TGCGCCAGCAGCTTGTGGGCCGGCTACGAGCAGTACTTC	CASSLWAGYEQYF
-	TRBV5-1	TRBJ1-2	-	TGCGCCAGCAGCTTGGTCACAGGGTCGGTGAGCTACACCTTC	CASSLVTGSVSYTF
-	TRBV6-5	TRBJ2-1	TRBD1	TGTGCCAGCCGGGACAGGGTGAATGAGCAGTTCTTC	CASRDRVNEQFF
-	TRBV16	TRBJ1-5	-	TGTGCCAGCAGCCAATGGGCTTATAGCGGCAGAACATCGTACAGCAATCAGCCCCAGCATTTT	CASSQWAYSGRTSYSNQPQHF
-	TRBV30	TRBJ2-1	TRBD2	TGTGCCTGGACTAGAATAGCGGGAGCCTACAATGAGCAGTTCTTC	CAWTRIAGAYNEQFF
-	TRBV5-5	TRBJ2-7	-	TGTGCCAGCAGCTTGGCGGTAGGGTCTCCCTACGAGCAGTACTTC	CASSLAVGSPYEQYF
-	TRBV28	TRBJ2-4	-	TGTGCCAGCAGACCTCGCGTGGGCGAAGCCAAAAACATTCAGTACTTC	CASRPRVGEAKNIQYF
-	TRBV20-1	TRBJ2-4	-	TGCAGTGCTAGTCGGAAGGTGGGAAACTTC	CSASRKVGNF
-	TRBV6-5	TRBJ2-7	-	TGTGCCAGCAGCGCCGGCCGCTCCTACGAGCAGTACTTC	CASSAGRSYEQYF
-	TRBV30	TRBJ1-5	-	TGTGCCTGGAGTCTGGGAAATCAGCCCCAGCATTTT	CAWSLGNQPQHF
-	TRBV5-1	TRBJ2-7	TRBD1	TGCGCCAGCAGCTTGGGGGACAGGGGGCGAGAGCAGTACTTC	CASSLGDRGREQYF
-	TRBV7-3	TRBJ2-1	-	TGTGCCAGCAGCTTAATTCCTAGTTCCAATGAGCAGTTCTTC	CASSLIPSSNEQFF
-	TRBV9	TRBJ2-1	TRBD2	TGTGCCAGCAGCGTGACTAGCGTCAACTACAATGAGCAGTTCTTC	CASSVTSVNYNEQFF
-	TRBV5-4	TRBJ2-1	TRBD2	TGTGCCAGCAGGCCCGGGACTAGCGGGCGTGGGAATGAGCAGTTCTTC	CASRPGTSGRGNEQFF
-	TRBV11-2	TRBJ2-7	-	TGTGCCAGCAGCTTAGCTAGGGGACGAATCGCTGTTAGCGAGCAGTACTTC	CASSLARGRIAVSEQYF
-	TRBV10-3	TRBJ1-1	-	TGTGCCATCAAGACGGGAACCCAAAGAGAGACTGAAGCTTTCTTT	CAIKTGTQRETEAFF
-	TRBV5-5	TRBJ2-7	TRBD1	TGTGCCAGCAGCTTGGCAGGGACAGGGGTCTACGAGCAGTACTTC	CASSLAGTGVYEQYF
-	TRBV28	TRBJ2-7	-	TGTGCCAGCAACTCTGGTACCTACGAGCAGTACTTC	CASNSGTYEQYF
-	TRBV15	TRBJ2-1	-	TGTGCCACCAGCTCCCGAGGGCGGAGCCTCATTTACAATGAGCAGTTCTTC	CATSSRGRSLIYNEQFF
-	TRBV11-2	TRBJ2-5	-	TGTGCCAGCAGCTTAGACTCTGTCTTTAGGGGACAAGAGACCCAGTACTTC	CASSLDSVFRGQETQYF
-	TRBV18	TRBJ2-7	-	TGTGCCAGCTCACCAGGGGACACCAACGAGCAGTACTTC	CASSPGDTNEQYF
-	TRBV5-1	TRBJ2-2	TRBD2	TGCGCCAGCACGCGGGAGATACGTACCGGGGAGCTGTTTTTT	CASTREIRTGELFF
-	TRBV6-5	TRBJ2-3	TRBD2	TGTGCCAGCCGGGGGAGGGGTGGCACAGATACGCAGTATTTT	CASRGRGGTDTQYF
once	TRBV5-5	TRBJ2-1	TRBD2	TGTGCCAGCAGGGATGGGACTATCGAATTCTTC	CASRDGTIEFF
once	TRBV5-1	TRBJ2-1	TRBD1	TGCGCCAGCAGCTTGGGGACAGGGGGCCACAATGAGCAGTTCTTC	CASSLGTGGHNEQFF
once	TRBV9	TRBJ2-4	-	TGTGCCAGCAGCGTAGCTGACAGGCTTGCGAACATTCAGTACTTC	CASSVADRLANIQYF
-	TRBV5-1	TRBJ2-3	TRBD2	TGCGCCAGCAGCTTGGGTCTAGCGGGAGTCCGGGATACGCAGTATTTT	CASSLGLAGVRDTQYF
-	TRBV7-4	TRBJ2-2	TRBD1	TGTGCCAGCAGCTCACAGGGGGTAGGTGTGCCCGGGGAGCTGTTTTTT	CASSSQGVGVPGELFF
once	TRBV15	TRBJ1-1	-	TGTGCCACCAGCAGCGAAGGGAACACTGAAGCTTTCTTT	CATSSEGNTEAFF
-	TRBV28	TRBJ2-2	-	TGTGCCAGCAGCTTGACAGGCTACACCGGGGAGCTGTTTTTT	CASSLTGYTGELFF
once	TRBV14	TRBJ2-7	-	TGTGCCAGCAGCCAAGAATTTAATGGGAGAGAGCAGTACTTC	CASSQEFNGREQYF
-	TRBV28	TRBJ2-7	-	TGTGCCAGCAGTTCTCTCTCTGCTACAGGATTATACGAGCAGTACTTC	CASSSLSATGLYEQYF
-	TRBV30	TRBJ2-7	TRBD1	TGTGCCTGGAGTGTAGGACAGGCCTACGAGCAGTACTTC	CAWSVGQAYEQYF
-	TRBV5-1	TRBJ2-2	TRBD2	TGCGCCAGCAGCTCAGGACTAGCGGCGAACACCGGGGAGCTGTTTTTT	CASSSGLAANTGELFF
-	TRBV5-6	TRBJ2-2	TRBD2	TGTGCCAGCAGCTCCTTCAGGACTAGCGGGAGAGGCACCGGGGAGCTGTTTTTT	CASSSFRTSGRGTGELFF
once	TRBV5-6	TRBJ2-1	-	TGTGCCAGCAGCACCGAACGCGGACAGTACAATGAGCAGTTCTTC	CASSTERGQYNEQFF
-	TRBV10-1	TRBJ2-7	-	TGCGCCAGCAGTGGAGGGGGACGAAAATTATACGAGCAGTACTTC	CASSGGGRKLYEQYF
-	TRBV5-1	TRBJ2-3	TRBD1	TGCGCCAGCAGCTCAGGGGACAGGGACCCCGATACGCAGTATTTT	CASSSGDRDPDTQYF
-	TRBV30	TRBJ2-1	-	TGTGCCTGGAGTGTAAGTCGGAATGAGCAGTTCTTC	CAWSVSRNEQFF
-	TRBV7-9	TRBJ2-5	TRBD1	TGTGCCAGCAGCTTAGTTCCCCCCAGACAGGGTGAGACCCAGTACTTC	CASSLVPPRQGETQYF
-	TRBV14	TRBJ2-7	-	TGTGCCAGCAGCCAAGATACCGGGGCCCTCTCCTACGAGCAGTACTTC	CASSQDTGALSYEQYF
-	TRBV2	TRBJ1-4	-	TGTGCCAGTCGATGGGAGGGCACTAATGAAAAACTGTTTTTT	CASRWEGTNEKLFF
-	TRBV11-2	TRBJ2-1	-	TGTGCCAGCAGCTCCACCAGGGGACCCAATGAGCAGTTCTTC	CASSSTRGPNEQFF
-	TRBV2	TRBJ2-1	-	TGTGCCAGCAGTTTTAGCGGCAGATTCAATGAGCAGTTCTTC	CASSFSGRFNEQFF
-	TRBV28	TRBJ2-7	TRBD1	TGTGCCAGCAGTCTTTATCTCCACCCGGACAGGGCAGTTTCCTACGAGCAGTACTTC	CASSLYLHPDRAVSYEQYF
-	TRBV5-5	TRBJ1-1	TRBD1	TGTGCCAGCAGCTTAAGAATGGACAGGGGTGACACTGAAGCTTTCTTT	CASSLRMDRGDTEAFF
-	TRBV25-1	TRBJ2-5	-	TGTGCCAGCAGTGATACCGTGGGATTCGAGACCCAGTACTTC	CASSDTVGFETQYF
-	TRBV7-2	TRBJ2-7	-	TGTGCCAGCAGCTTAGACAGGTTATACGAGCAGTACTTC	CASSLDRLYEQYF